This T cell receptor beta chain is drawn from a study of T cell responses to AZD1222 COVID-19 vaccine. About this clone itself: The antigen remains undetermined.

Second-dose groups at about 4 or about 12 weeks were pooled. The data were produced by immunoSEQ multiplex PCR, yet TCRdb's version contains in-frame clones alone and is incomplete. The data show fewer than 120,000 clones, roughly 92% seen once. From germline, CDR1 is MDHEN and CDR2 SYDVKM. Trimming cost V 7 bases and J 3 bases, with 12 bases left between them. The CDR3 spans 13 residues. Study outcomes and limitations: White British ancestry dominated among donors, who included more females, and clonal diversity was possibly underestimated. Increases in Spike-specific TCR breadth and depth were seen after two AZD1222 doses. In all cases, repertoires were sampled only after the peak T cell response.

The TCR comes from an adult who received the AZD1222 COVID-19 vaccine. The sequenced sample was peripheral blood, obtained 28 days after the second AZD1222 dose. The rearrangement links TRBV28 to TRBJ1-1, with D tentatively TRBD1 (5 bases). Here the CDR3 reads CASNQGADTEAFF. In DNA, the CDR3 is TGTGCCAGCAACCAGGGTGCGGACACTGAAGCTTTCTTT.